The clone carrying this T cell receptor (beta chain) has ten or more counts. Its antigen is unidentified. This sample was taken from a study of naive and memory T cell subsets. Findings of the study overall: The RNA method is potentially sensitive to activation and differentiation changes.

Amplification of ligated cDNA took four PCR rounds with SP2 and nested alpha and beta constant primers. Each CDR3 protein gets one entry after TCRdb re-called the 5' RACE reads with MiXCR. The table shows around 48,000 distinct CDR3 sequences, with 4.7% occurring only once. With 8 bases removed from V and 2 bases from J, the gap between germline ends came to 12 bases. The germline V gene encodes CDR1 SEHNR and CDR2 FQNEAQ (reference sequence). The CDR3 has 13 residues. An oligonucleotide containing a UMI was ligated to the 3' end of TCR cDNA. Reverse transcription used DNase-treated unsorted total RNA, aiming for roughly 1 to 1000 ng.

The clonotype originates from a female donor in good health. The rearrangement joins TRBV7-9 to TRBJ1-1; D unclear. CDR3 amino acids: CASQHGLNTEAFF. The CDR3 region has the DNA TGTGCCAGCCAGCACGGTTTAAACACTGAAGCTTTCTTT. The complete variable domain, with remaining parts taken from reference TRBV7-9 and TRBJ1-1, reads DTGVSQNPRHKITKRGQNVTFRCDPISEHNRLYWYRQTLGQGPEFLTYFQNEAQLEKSRLLSDRFSAERPKGSFSTLEIQRTEQGDSAMYLCASQHGLNTEAFFGQGTRLTVV.